Following are 20 T cell receptor beta chains from one sample sequenced in a study of CD8 T cells in ankylosing spondylitis. TCRdb used MiXCR to reprocess the 5' RACE reads, holding one entry per CDR3 protein. Of some 13,000 distinct CDR3 sequences in the sample, about 2.7% were seen once. Source material: blood, either unsorted or a sorted T cell fraction (not recorded which). These receptors were taken from a male donor with ankylosing spondylitis or in good health (not recorded which).

There are many counts of this clonotype. V and J are TRBV9 and TRBJ2-2; D may be TRBD1 or TRBD2 (5 bases each). Trimming stripped 0 bases from V and 5 bases from J, with 8 bases between. The CDR3 consists of 14 residues. Germline assignment: CDR1 SGDLS and CDR2 YYNGEE. CDR3 amino acids: CASSVGGVTGELFF. The CDR3 DNA is TGTGCCAGCAGCGTAGGAGGGGTGACCGGGGAGCTGTTTTTT.

Many counts were recorded for this clonotype. The chain is built from TRBV9 and TRBJ2-3; no reliable D call. Trimming pared 1 base from V and 4 bases from J, leaving 10 bases between. Germline V CDR1 and CDR2: SGDLS, YYNGEE. This CDR3 comprises 14 residues. The CDR3 spells CASSVHAESDTQYF. DNA of the CDR3: TGTGCCAGCAGCGTACATGCGGAGTCAGATACGCAGTATTTT.

This clonotype was observed at least ten times. V is TRBV9 and J is TRBJ2-7; D not certain. CDR1 and CDR2 from the germline V gene are SGDLS and YYNGEE. The CDR3 loop spans 12 amino acids. V was cut by 4 bases and J by 4 bases, with 9 bases left in between. CDR3 DNA: TGTGCCAGCAGCCCCCGACAATACGAGCAGTACTTC. This encodes CASSPRQYEQYF.

This clonotype was picked up a small number of times. The V gene is TRBV9, the J gene TRBJ2-3; 8 bases are a match to TRBD2. Germline CDR1 is SGDLS and CDR2 is YYNGEE. The CDR3 extends over 17 amino acids. J lost 6 bases, V lost 2 bases, and 14 bases had no gene match. CDR3 residues: CASSVAGGATGVDTQYF. The DNA for the CDR3 is TGTGCCAGCAGCGTCGCGGGGGGAGCGACGGGTGTGGATACGCAGTATTTT.

This clonotype was counted ten times or more. The J gene is TRBJ2-6, the V gene TRBV9, with D possibly TRBD2 on 6 matching bases. Germline V gene sequence: CDR1 SGDLS, CDR2 YYNGEE. Trimming stripped 3 bases from V and 0 bases from J, with 10 bases between. The CDR3 is 16 residues long. CDR3 sequence (DNA): TGTGCCAGCAGCGCTGGGACTTTCTCTGGGGCCAACGTCCTGACTTTC. Amino acids: CASSAGTFSGANVLTF.

This clonotype was seen at least ten times. The chain uses TRBV9 and TRBJ2-2, with 9 bases identical to TRBD1. The germline V gene encodes CDR1 SGDLS and CDR2 YYNGEE. Germline trimming cut 4 bases from V and 3 bases from J; bases unmatched to any gene: 4. The CDR3 spans 15 residues. CDR3 in DNA: TGTGCCAGCAGCACAAGGACAGGGGACACCGGGGAGCTGTTTTTT. It yields the protein CASSTRTGDTGELFF. Complete variable domain (other parts from reference TRBV9 and TRBJ2-2): DSGVTQTPKHLITATGQRVTLRCSPRSGDLSVYWYQQSLDQGLQFLIQYYNGEERAKGNILERFSAQQFPDLHSELNLSSLELGDSALYFCASSTRTGDTGELFFGEGSRLTVL.

The rearrangement joins TRBV9 to TRBJ2-5; D might be TRBD1 (6 bases). V was trimmed by 2 bases and J by 5 bases, leaving 13 bases between them. This CDR3 region has 14 residues. Germline loops: CDR1 SGDLS, CDR2 YYNGEE. The CDR3 sequence: CASSVRGLRETQYF. In nucleotides, the CDR3 is TGTGCCAGCAGCGTCAGGGGTCTTCGGGAGACCCAGTACTTC.

This clonotype appeared many times. The chain combines TRBV9 with TRBJ2-5; 7 bases align to TRBD1. J lost 5 bases, V lost 0 bases, and 4 bases had no gene match. The germline gives CDR1 SGDLS, CDR2 YYNGEE. The CDR3 is made up of 14 amino acids. The CDR3: CASSVGQGGETQYF. The CDR3 DNA sequence: TGTGCCAGCAGCGTAGGACAGGGCGGGGAGACCCAGTACTTC.

This clonotype was detected many times. The V gene is TRBV9, the J gene TRBJ2-7; D gene unclear. CDR1 is SGDLS and CDR2 is YYNGEE in the germline V gene. The ends were cut back, 0 bases at V and 1 base at J, with 8 bases in the middle. CDR3 length: 14 amino acids. The CDR3 nucleotides are TGTGCCAGCAGCGTAGACCTGGGTTCCTACGAGCAGTACTTC. It encodes CASSVDLGSYEQYF.

This clonotype was picked up many times. Written as DNA, the CDR3 is TGTGCCAGCAGCGTTGGACTATCCGCGAACACCGGGGAGCTGTTTTTT. It is translated as CASSVGLSANTGELFF. This chain links TRBV9 with TRBJ2-2, with a possible D match to TRBD2 (6 bases). Trimming stripped 2 bases from V and 0 bases from J, with 11 bases between. CDR3 size: 16 residues. CDR1 is SGDLS, CDR2 YYNGEE, per germline.

By proportion, this clonotype is medium-sized. The chain uses TRBV9 and TRBJ2-7; D perhaps matches TRBD1 (5 bases). Germline CDR1 SGDLS, CDR2 YYNGEE. The CDR3 has 16 amino acids. The V and J ends lost 0 bases and 3 bases respectively, with 16 bases between them. The CDR3 DNA sequence: TGTGCCAGCAGCGTAGCTCCGGACACCACTATCTACGAGCAGTACTTC. It is translated as CASSVAPDTTIYEQYF. The variable domain in full, completed from reference TRBV9 and TRBJ2-7, reads DSGVTQTPKHLITATGQRVTLRCSPRSGDLSVYWYQQSLDQGLQFLIQYYNGEERAKGNILERFSAQQFPDLHSELNLSSLELGDSALYFCASSVAPDTTIYEQYFGPGTRLTVT.

This clonotype was counted many times. The chain uses TRBV9 and TRBJ2-4; no reliable D call. Trimming pared 0 bases from V and 9 bases from J, leaving 13 bases between. The length of the CDR3 is 14 residues. Germline values: CDR1 SGDLS, CDR2 YYNGEE. In DNA, the CDR3 is TGTGCCAGCAGCGTAGAGCCCGGTCTGGCCATTCAGTACTTC. Amino acid sequence: CASSVEPGLAIQYF.

This clonotype came up many times. The rearrangement links TRBV9 to TRBJ2-3, with 11 positions matching TRBD2. This CDR3 has 17 amino acids. The V segment lost 3 bases and the J segment 2 bases; nucleotides outside the gene matches: 8. The V gene's germline CDR1 is SGDLS and CDR2 YYNGEE. The CDR3 reads CASSALGLAAHTDTQYF. DNA of the CDR3: TGTGCCAGCAGCGCCTTGGGACTAGCGGCGCACACAGATACGCAGTATTTT.

This clonotype was seen repeatedly, ten times or more. J is TRBJ2-5 and V is TRBV21-1; the table's D call of TRBD2 was not tested on the DNA. TRBV21-1 is termed a pseudogene. This CDR3 region has 15 residues. This CDR3 reads CASSKKRGWNGTQYF. For the CDR3, the DNA is TGTGCCAGCAGCAAAAAGCGGGGTTGGAACGGGACCCAGTACTTC.

This clonotype appeared many times. The chain links TRBV9 to TRBJ1-1; 7 nucleotides align to TRBD1. This CDR3 comprises 14 residues. V lost 0 bases and J lost 5; bases outside the gene matches: 4. From germline, CDR1 is SGDLS and CDR2 YYNGEE. CDR3 DNA: TGTGCCAGCAGCGTAGTGTCAGGGGGGACTGAAGCTTTCTTT. Translated, it gives CASSVVSGGTEAFF.

In this sample, this clonotype is medium-sized. This rearrangement joins TRBV9 to TRBJ2-5; possible D gene TRBD2, 5 bases. From germline, CDR1 is SGDLS and CDR2 YYNGEE. The V end lost 4 bases, the J end lost 2 bases, and 12 bases lay between the germline ends. The CDR3 runs 14 residues. The CDR3 reads CASSPLTGQETQYF. The CDR3 DNA is TGTGCCAGCAGCCCCCTTACGGGACAAGAGACCCAGTACTTC.

This clonotype has at least ten counts. This chain joins TRBV9 and TRBJ2-1; tentatively, D is TRBD1 (6 bases). The CDR3 is 13 residues long. Germline lookup yields CDR1 SGDLS and CDR2 YYNGEE. The V end was cut by 2 bases, the J end by 9 bases, with 12 bases between. For the CDR3, the DNA is TGTGCCAGCAGCGTCCTTGGGGGCGGTGAGCAGTTCTTC. Amino acid sequence: CASSVLGGGEQFF.

At least ten counts were recorded for this clonotype. V and J are TRBV9 and TRBJ1-2; D may be TRBD1 (5 bases). CDR1 is SGDLS and CDR2 is YYNGEE in the germline V gene. The CDR3 totals 14 residues. V was pared by 0 bases and J by 7 bases, with 13 bases between. In DNA, the CDR3 is TGTGCCAGCAGCGTAGAGGCAGGGTATGGTGGCTACACCTTC. Protein: CASSVEAGYGGYTF.

This clonotype was observed at least ten times. The chain recombines TRBV9 with TRBJ2-2; 9 nucleotides agree with TRBD2. The CDR3 runs to 17 residues. Germline V gives CDR1 SGDLS, CDR2 YYNGEE. V shed 0 bases and J 1 base; nucleotides not matched to a gene: 4. CDR3 region: CASSVERLAVNTGELFF. The CDR3 DNA reads as TGTGCCAGCAGCGTAGAGAGACTAGCGGTGAACACCGGGGAGCTGTTTTTT.

This clonotype was detected many times. The chain couples TRBV9 to TRBJ2-1, with 11 bases identical to TRBD2. Germline-derived CDR1 and CDR2 are SGDLS and YYNGEE. This CDR3 is built from 15 residues. Unmatched junction bases numbered 7, after V lost 0 bases and J lost 11 bases. CDR3 in amino acids: CASSVALSGGVKQFF. The CDR3 DNA is TGTGCCAGCAGCGTAGCTCTTAGCGGGGGGGTCAAGCAGTTCTTC.